The 27 T cell receptor beta chains reported below all come from one sample, sequenced in a study of blood T cell repertoires in COVID-19. TCRdb's table, derived via immunoSEQ multiplex PCR, lists solely in-frame clones and lacks some. In the table there are 50,000 to 60,000 clones, around 81% of which are singletons. Sequencing was performed on peripheral blood. Receptor source: a man at least 80 years old with COVID-19, enrolled during active disease.

J is TRBJ1-2 and V is TRBV5-4; D is perhaps TRBD1 (5 bases). The CDR3 runs 15 residues. V was pared by 3 bases and J by 6 bases, with 18 bases between. CDR1 SGHNT and CDR2 YYREEE come from the germline V gene (reference sequence). CDR3 nucleotide sequence: TGTGCCAGCAGCTCCCCGGGGACTCGGGTCGATGGCTACACCTTC. It translates to CASSSPGTRVDGYTF.

The chain recombines TRBV5-4 with TRBJ2-1; D is unresolved. CDR3 length equals 12 residues. Germline V gives CDR1 SGHNT, CDR2 YYREEE (reference sequence). V shed 0 bases and J shed 7 bases, with 5 bases lying between them. In DNA form, the CDR3 reads TGTGCCAGCAGCTTGGGGCGGAATGAGCAGTTCTTC. This codes for CASSLGRNEQFF.

The J gene is TRBJ2-5, the V gene TRBV19; D is possibly TRBD2 (5 bases). This CDR3 region has 15 residues. CDR1 is LNHDA and CDR2 is SQIVND in the germline V gene (reference sequence). Trimming took 3 bases from V and 5 from J, leaving 16 bases between them. CDR3 coding DNA: TGTGCCAGTAGTATCGGGATTTCATTCCAGGAGACCCAGTACTTC. It specifies CASSIGISFQETQYF.

This chain links TRBV19 with TRBJ2-3; 10 positions agree with TRBD2. With 3 bases clipped from V and 5 bases from J, the junction kept 5 bases outside the gene matches. Germline-derived CDR1 and CDR2 are LNHDA and SQIVND (reference sequence). There are 15 residues in the CDR3. The CDR3 coding sequence is TGTGCCAGTAGTATTGTAGCGGGGGGTGAAGATACGCAGTATTTT. Translating it yields CASSIVAGGEDTQYF.

V usage is TRBV7-9 and J usage is TRBJ2-7; 9 bases match TRBD1. The germline gives CDR1 SEHNR, CDR2 FQNEAQ (reference sequence). The CDR3 has 15 amino acids. After removal of 4 bases from V and 2 bases from J, the junction contained 6 bases not matched to a gene. DNA for the CDR3: TGTGCCAGCAGCTGGGACAGGGTAAGTACCTACGAGCAGTACGTC. As protein: CASSWDRVSTYEQYV.

This chain connects TRBV6-2 or TRBV6-3 to TRBJ1-5; D is unresolved. Germline CDR1 is MNHEY and CDR2 is SVGEGT. This CDR3 has 13 amino acids. V lost 0 bases, J lost 11 bases, and 11 bases lay in between. The CDR3 DNA reads as TGTGCCAGCAGTTACTCGATGAGTGGAGCCCAGCATTTT. It translates to CASSYSMSGAQHF.

This clone was observed once. The chain is built from TRBV19 and TRBJ1-1, with D possibly TRBD1 on 5 matching bases. The CDR3 is 14 residues long. Trimming cost V 7 bases and J 1 base, with 13 bases left between them. CDR1 is LNHDA, CDR2 SQIVND, per germline (reference sequence). The DNA of the CDR3 is TGTGCCAGTACTCTAGGGGCACGGAACACTGAAGCTTTCTTT. Amino acids: CASTLGARNTEAFF.

This clone appeared once. This chain uses TRBV5-6 with TRBJ1-3; no clear D gene. The CDR3 spans 13 residues. The germline V gene encodes CDR1 SGHDT and CDR2 YYEEEE. V was shortened by 1 base and J by 8 bases, with 10 bases between the two germline ends. The DNA for the CDR3 is TGTGCCAGCAGCTTGTGGTCTACGGACACCATATATTTT. It specifies CASSLWSTDTIYF.

This rearrangement joins TRBV2 to TRBJ1-5; D is possibly TRBD1 (6 bases). Trimming took off 4 bases at V and 4 bases at J, with 11 bases between the two ends. The germline gives CDR1 SNHLY, CDR2 FYNNEI. The CDR3 length is 14 residues. CDR3 DNA sequence: TGTGCCAGCAGTGGAGGGGGAGCGAATCAGCCCCAGCATTTT. Protein sequence: CASSGGGANQPQHF.

V is TRBV14 and J is TRBJ2-3; the D gene is possibly TRBD2 (6 bases). CDR1 SGHDN and CDR2 FVKESK come from the germline V gene. V dropped 2 bases and J dropped 6 bases, with 15 bases sitting between them. This CDR3 spans 15 amino acids. This chain's CDR3 is CASSQWDFPSDTQYF. For the CDR3, the DNA is TGTGCCAGCAGCCAATGGGACTTCCCGAGCGATACGCAGTATTTT.

This chain joins TRBV9 and TRBJ2-3; 8 bases align to TRBD2. Germline loops: CDR1 SGDLS, CDR2 YYNGEE. The ends lost 2 bases at V and 0 bases at J; junction bases unmatched: 5. The CDR3 is 16 amino acids. The CDR3 spells CASSVRAGASTDTQYF. The CDR3 region has the DNA TGTGCCAGCAGCGTGCGAGCGGGGGCTAGCACAGATACGCAGTATTTT.

This clone was seen only once. The DNA for the CDR3 is TGCGCCAGCAGCTTGGCGACACTCGAATTGAACACTGAAGCTTTCTTT. It specifies CASSLATLELNTEAFF. The chain uses TRBV5-1 and TRBJ1-1; D uncertain. V was shortened by 0 bases and J by 0 bases, with 12 bases between the two germline ends. The CDR3 runs to 16 residues. In germline, CDR1 is SGHRS, CDR2 YFSETQ.

The V and J genes are TRBV7-3 and TRBJ2-1, with D perhaps TRBD1 (6 bases). Germline V gives CDR1 SGHTA, CDR2 FQGTGA. Trimming stripped 5 bases from V and 9 bases from J, with 11 bases between. The CDR3 has 12 amino acids. CDR3 nucleotide sequence: TGTGCCAGCAGCCCCAGGGGTGGTGAGCAGTTCTTC. This codes for CASSPRGGEQFF.

This chain links TRBV9 with TRBJ2-2, with 8 bases identical to TRBD2. The germline CDR1 and CDR2 sequences are SGDLS and YYNGEE. V was pared by 2 bases and J by 7 bases, with 10 bases of the junction left unmatched. The CDR3 spans 16 residues. The CDR3 DNA sequence: TGTGCCAGCAGCGTCGTGACTAGCGACTTGGGCGGGGAGCTGTTTTTT. It translates to CASSVVTSDLGGELFF.

Only one count was recorded for this clone. The chain is built from TRBV6-6 and TRBJ1-1; 10 bases line up with TRBD1. This CDR3 contains 16 residues. CDR1 and CDR2 from the germline V gene are MNHNY and SVGAGI (reference sequence). V shed 6 bases and J 11 bases; nucleotides not matched to a gene: 18. CDR3 protein: CASSQGPRLTGGSAFF. DNA of the CDR3: TGTGCCAGCAGCCAAGGACCCAGACTGACAGGGGGCTCGGCTTTCTTT.

The V and J genes are TRBV30 and TRBJ1-2; D call uncertain. The V end was cut by 5 bases, the J end by 10 bases, with 20 bases between. In germline, CDR1 is GTSNPN, CDR2 SVGIG (reference sequence). The CDR3 is 13 amino acids. The CDR3 coding sequence is TGTGCCTGGCTATCGCGCTCCTGGGCTACCTACACCTTC. Translating gives CAWLSRSWATYTF.

V is TRBV24-1 and J is TRBJ2-3, with 7 positions matching TRBD2. The germline V gene encodes CDR1 KGHDR and CDR2 SFDVKD. V shed 3 bases, J shed 6 bases, and the junction held 5 bases outside the gene matches. The CDR3 is 14 amino acids. CDR3 coding DNA: TGTGCCACCAGTGATACCCGGGGAGGGGATACGCAGTATTTT. This translates into CATSDTRGGDTQYF.

The sample holds one count of this clone. This chain links TRBV19 with TRBJ2-2; TRBD2 aligns across 7 bases. J gave up 0 bases and V 3 bases, and 4 bases lay outside the gene matches. This CDR3 region has 16 residues. CDR1 and CDR2 from the germline V gene are LNHDA and SQIVND (reference sequence). Here the CDR3 DNA reads TGTGCCAGTAGTATCCTCGCGGGAGCGAACACCGGGGAGCTGTTTTTT. Protein sequence: CASSILAGANTGELFF.

V usage is TRBV11-3 and J usage is TRBJ2-3; no definite D call. CDR1 and CDR2 (germline): SGHNT, YENEEA. CDR3 size: 12 residues. Trimming took off 4 bases at V and 2 bases at J, with 4 bases between the two ends. The CDR3 nucleotides read TGTGCCAGCAGCTCATTCACAGATACGCAGTATTTT. This gives the protein CASSSFTDTQYF. The full variable domain, rest sourced from reference TRBV11-3 and TRBJ2-3, is EAGVVQSPRYKIIEKKQPVAFWCNPISGHNTLYWYLQNLGQGPELLIRYENEEAVDDSQLPKDRFSAERLKGVDSTLKIQPAELGDSAVYLCASSSFTDTQYFGPGTRLTVL.

This clone was seen only once. The J gene is TRBJ1-5, the V gene TRBV27, with 7 positions matching TRBD1. The V gene end was trimmed by 10 bases and the J gene end by 0 bases; junction bases not matched to a gene: 12. Per the germline V gene, CDR1 is MNHEY and CDR2 is SMNVEV (reference sequence). This CDR3 region has 16 residues. CDR3 loop: CATRRAGGNSNQPQHF. CDR3 in DNA: TGTGCCACCAGGCGGGCAGGGGGGAATAGCAATCAGCCCCAGCATTTT.

This clone was recorded only once. The chain has TRBV3-1 (or the pseudogene TRBV3-2) and TRBJ2-1; D is undetermined. Trimming pared 1 base from V and 5 bases from J, leaving 6 bases between. Germline lookup yields CDR1 LGHDT and CDR2 YNNKEL (reference sequence). The CDR3 spans 13 residues. The CDR3 loop is CASSQARNNEQFF. CDR3 nucleotide sequence: TGTGCCAGCAGCCAAGCGCGTAACAATGAGCAGTTCTTC.

The chain joins TRBV6-5 to TRBJ1-2; 8 bases fit TRBD1. V lost 4 bases, J lost 3 bases, and 4 bases stayed unmatched. CDR1 and CDR2 (germline): MNHEY, SVGAGI. The CDR3 totals 14 residues. The CDR3 protein is CASSLDREDYGYTF. DNA for the CDR3: TGTGCCAGCAGTTTGGACAGGGAGGACTATGGCTACACCTTC.

This clone was counted between two and nine times. J is TRBJ1-1 and V is TRBV9; D may be TRBD1 (6 bases). The CDR3 has 14 residues. V was trimmed by 3 bases and J by 2 bases, leaving 11 bases between them. From germline, CDR1 is SGDLS and CDR2 YYNGEE. The CDR3: CASSGGLQNTEAFF. CDR3 in DNA: TGTGCCAGCAGCGGGGGGCTACAAAACACTGAAGCTTTCTTT.

This sequence joins TRBV5-4 and TRBJ2-1, with D hard to call. Trimming removed 0 bases at V and 0 bases at J, with 10 bases between. Germline CDR1 SGHNT, CDR2 YYREEE (reference sequence). The CDR3 loop spans 16 amino acids. The CDR3 nucleotides are TGTGCCAGCAGCTTGGCCCGACTCCGCTCCTACAATGAGCAGTTCTTC. Its translation is CASSLARLRSYNEQFF.

The chain couples TRBV18 to TRBJ2-5; the match to TRBD2 covers 12 bases. Per the germline V gene, CDR1 is KGHSH and CDR2 is LQKENI. V shed 4 bases and J 5 bases; nucleotides not matched to a gene: 14. The CDR3 has 18 amino acids. The CDR3 here is CASSRTSSGGASKETQYF. The CDR3 DNA is TGTGCCAGCTCACGAACTTCTAGCGGGGGGGCGAGTAAGGAGACCCAGTACTTC.

This clone was counted only a few times. The chain employs TRBV19 and TRBJ1-2, with TRBD1 identical over 10 bases. Germline V CDR1 and CDR2: LNHDA, SQIVND (reference sequence). There are 15 residues in the CDR3. V dropped 3 bases and J dropped 4; count of bases not matched to a gene: 5. CDR3 sequence reads: CASSIKTGGIYGYTF. The CDR3 DNA sequence: TGTGCCAGTAGTATCAAGACAGGGGGCATCTATGGCTACACCTTC.

The CDR3 here is CASSPSVQGANEKLFF. The CDR3, as DNA: TGTGCCAGCTCACCATCGGTGCAGGGGGCTAATGAAAAACTGTTTTTT. J is TRBJ1-4 and V is TRBV18, with 7 positions matching TRBD1. V gave up 2 bases and J gave up 3 bases; unmatched junction bases: 6. The germline V gene encodes CDR1 KGHSH and CDR2 LQKENI. The CDR3 extends over 16 amino acids.